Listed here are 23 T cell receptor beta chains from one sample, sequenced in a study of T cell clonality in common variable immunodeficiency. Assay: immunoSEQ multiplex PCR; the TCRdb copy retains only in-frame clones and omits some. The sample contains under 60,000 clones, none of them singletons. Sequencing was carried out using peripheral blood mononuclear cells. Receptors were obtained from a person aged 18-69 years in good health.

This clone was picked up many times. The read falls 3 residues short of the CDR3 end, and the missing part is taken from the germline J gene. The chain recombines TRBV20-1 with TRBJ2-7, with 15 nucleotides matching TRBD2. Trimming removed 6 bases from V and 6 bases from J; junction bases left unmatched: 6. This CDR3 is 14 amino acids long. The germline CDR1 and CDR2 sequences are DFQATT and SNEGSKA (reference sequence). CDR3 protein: CSARTSGRAAEQYF. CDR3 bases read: TGCAGTGCGAGGACTAGCGGGAGGGCGGCCGAG.

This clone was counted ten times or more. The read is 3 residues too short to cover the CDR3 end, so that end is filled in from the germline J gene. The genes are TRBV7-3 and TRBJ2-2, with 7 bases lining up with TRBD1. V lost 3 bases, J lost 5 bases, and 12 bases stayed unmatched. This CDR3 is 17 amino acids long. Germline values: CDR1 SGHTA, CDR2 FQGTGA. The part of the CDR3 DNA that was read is TGTGCCAGCAGCTTCTCGGACAGGTCGGGTGATACCGGGGAG. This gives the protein CASSFSDRSGDTGE. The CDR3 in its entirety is CASSFSDRSGDTGELFF.

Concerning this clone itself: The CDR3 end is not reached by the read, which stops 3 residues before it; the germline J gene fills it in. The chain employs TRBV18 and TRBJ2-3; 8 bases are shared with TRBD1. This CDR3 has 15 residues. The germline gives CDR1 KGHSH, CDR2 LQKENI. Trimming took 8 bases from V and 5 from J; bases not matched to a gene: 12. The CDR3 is CASQELGTGGDTQYF. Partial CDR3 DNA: TGTGCCAGCCAGGAATTGGGGACAGGTGGAGATACG.

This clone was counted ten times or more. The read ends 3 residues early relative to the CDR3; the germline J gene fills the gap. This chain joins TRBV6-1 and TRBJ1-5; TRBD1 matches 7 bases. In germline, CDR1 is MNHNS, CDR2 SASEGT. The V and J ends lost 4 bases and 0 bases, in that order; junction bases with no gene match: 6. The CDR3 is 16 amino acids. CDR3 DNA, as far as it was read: TGTGCCAGCAGTGCCACAGGGGCCTATAGCAATCAGCCC. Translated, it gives CASSATGAYSNQP. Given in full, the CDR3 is CASSATGAYSNQPQHF.

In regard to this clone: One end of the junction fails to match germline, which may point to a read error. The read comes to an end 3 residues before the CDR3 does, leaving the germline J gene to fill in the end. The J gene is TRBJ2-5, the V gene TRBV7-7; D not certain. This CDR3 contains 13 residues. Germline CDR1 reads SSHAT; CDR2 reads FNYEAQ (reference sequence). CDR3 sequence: CASSPSSRETQYF. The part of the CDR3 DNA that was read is TGTGCTAGCAGCCCAAGTAGCCGGGAGACC.

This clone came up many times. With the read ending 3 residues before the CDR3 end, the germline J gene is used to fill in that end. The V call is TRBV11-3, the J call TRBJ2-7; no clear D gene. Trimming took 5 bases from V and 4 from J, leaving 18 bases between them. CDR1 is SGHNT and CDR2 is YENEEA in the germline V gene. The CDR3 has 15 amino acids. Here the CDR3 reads CASSPQHGPAYEQYF. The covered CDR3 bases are TGTGCCAGCAGCCCCCAGCATGGGCCTGCTTACGAG.

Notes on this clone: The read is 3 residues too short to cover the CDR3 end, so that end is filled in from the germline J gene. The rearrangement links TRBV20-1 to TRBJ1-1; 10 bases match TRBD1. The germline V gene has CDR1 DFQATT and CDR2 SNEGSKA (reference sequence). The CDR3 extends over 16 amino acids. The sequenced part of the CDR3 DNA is TGCAGTGCTAGACCCCTCTCAGGGACAGGGGAGTTGGAG. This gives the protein CSARPLSGTGELE. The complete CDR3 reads CSARPLSGTGELEAFF.

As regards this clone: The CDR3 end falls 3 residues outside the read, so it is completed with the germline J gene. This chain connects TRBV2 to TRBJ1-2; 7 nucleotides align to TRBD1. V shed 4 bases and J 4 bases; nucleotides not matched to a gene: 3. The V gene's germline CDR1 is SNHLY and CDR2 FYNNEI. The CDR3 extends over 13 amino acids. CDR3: CASSVTGIYGYTF. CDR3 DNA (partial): TGTGCCAGCAGTGTGACAGGGATCTATGGC. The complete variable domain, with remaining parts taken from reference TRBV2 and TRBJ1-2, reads EPEVTQTPSHQVTQMGQEVILRCVPISNHLYFYWYRQILGQKVEFLVSFYNNEISEKSEIFDDQFSVERPDGSNFTLKIRSTKLEDSAMYFCASSVTGIYGYTFGSGTRLTVV.

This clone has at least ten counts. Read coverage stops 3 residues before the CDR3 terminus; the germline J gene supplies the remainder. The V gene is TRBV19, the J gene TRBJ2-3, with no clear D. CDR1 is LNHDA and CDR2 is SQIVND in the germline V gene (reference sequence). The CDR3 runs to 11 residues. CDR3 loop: CASIPPLTQYF. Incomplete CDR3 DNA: TGTGCCAGTATCCCCCCCCTAACG.

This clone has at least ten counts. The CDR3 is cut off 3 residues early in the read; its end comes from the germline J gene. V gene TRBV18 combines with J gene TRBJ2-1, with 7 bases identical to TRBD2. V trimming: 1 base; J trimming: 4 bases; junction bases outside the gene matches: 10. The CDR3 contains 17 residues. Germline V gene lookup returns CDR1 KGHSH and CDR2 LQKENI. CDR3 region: CASSPRRREILYNEQFF. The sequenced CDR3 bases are TGTGCCAGCTCACCACGTCGGCGGGAGATCCTTTACAATGAG. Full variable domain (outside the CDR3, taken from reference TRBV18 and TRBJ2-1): NAGVMQNPRHLVRRRGQEARLRCSPMKGHSHVYWYRQLPEEGLKFMVYLQKENIIDESGMPKERFSAEFPKEGPSILRIQQVVRGDSAAYFCASSPRRREILYNEQFFGPGTRLTVL.

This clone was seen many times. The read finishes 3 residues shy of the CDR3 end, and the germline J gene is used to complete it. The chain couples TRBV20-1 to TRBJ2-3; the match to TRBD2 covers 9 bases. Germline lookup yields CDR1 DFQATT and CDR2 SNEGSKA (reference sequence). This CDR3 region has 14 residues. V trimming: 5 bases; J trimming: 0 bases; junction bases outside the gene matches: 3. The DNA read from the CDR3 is TGCAGTGCTTATAGCGGGAGAAGCACAGATACG. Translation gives CSAYSGRSTDT. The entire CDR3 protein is CSAYSGRSTDTQYF.

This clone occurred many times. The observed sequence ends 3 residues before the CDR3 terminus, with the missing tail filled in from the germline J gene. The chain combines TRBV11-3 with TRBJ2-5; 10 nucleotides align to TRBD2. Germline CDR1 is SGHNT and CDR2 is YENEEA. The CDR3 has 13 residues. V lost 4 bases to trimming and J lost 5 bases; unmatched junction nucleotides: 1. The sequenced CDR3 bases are TGTGCCAGCAGCTCGGGACTAGCGGAGACC. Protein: CASSSGLAET. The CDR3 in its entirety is CASSSGLAETQYF.

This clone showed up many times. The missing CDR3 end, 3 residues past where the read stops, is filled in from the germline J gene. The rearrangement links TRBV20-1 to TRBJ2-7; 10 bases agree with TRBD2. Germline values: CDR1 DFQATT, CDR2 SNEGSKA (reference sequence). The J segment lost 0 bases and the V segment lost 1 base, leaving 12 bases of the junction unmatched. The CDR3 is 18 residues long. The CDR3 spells CSARGAPLLAGGSYEQYF. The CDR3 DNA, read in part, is TGCAGTGCTAGAGGAGCCCCCCTTTTAGCGGGGGGCTCCTACGAG.

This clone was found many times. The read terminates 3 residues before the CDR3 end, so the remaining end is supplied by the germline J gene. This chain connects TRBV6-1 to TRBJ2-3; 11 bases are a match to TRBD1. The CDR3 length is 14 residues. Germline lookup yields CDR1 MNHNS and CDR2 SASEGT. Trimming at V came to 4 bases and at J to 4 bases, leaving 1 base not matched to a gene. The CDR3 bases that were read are TGTGCCAGCAGTGGGACAGGGGGCGCAGATACG. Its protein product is CASSGTGGADT. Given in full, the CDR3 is CASSGTGGADTQYF.

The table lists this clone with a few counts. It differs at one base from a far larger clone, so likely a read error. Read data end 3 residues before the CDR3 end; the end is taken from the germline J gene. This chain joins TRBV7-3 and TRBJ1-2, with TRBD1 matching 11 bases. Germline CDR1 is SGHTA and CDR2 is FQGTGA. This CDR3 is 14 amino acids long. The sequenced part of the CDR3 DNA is TGTGCCAGCAGCCCAGGGACAGGGGGGTACGAG. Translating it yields CASSPGTGGYE. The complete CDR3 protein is CASSPGTGGYEYTF.

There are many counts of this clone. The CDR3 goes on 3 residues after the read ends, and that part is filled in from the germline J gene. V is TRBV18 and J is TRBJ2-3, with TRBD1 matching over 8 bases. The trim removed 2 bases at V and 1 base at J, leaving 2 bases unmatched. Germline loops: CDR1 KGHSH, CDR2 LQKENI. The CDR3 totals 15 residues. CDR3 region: CASSPLGQGTDTQYF. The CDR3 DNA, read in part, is TGTGCCAGCTCACCATTGGGACAGGGCACAGATACG.

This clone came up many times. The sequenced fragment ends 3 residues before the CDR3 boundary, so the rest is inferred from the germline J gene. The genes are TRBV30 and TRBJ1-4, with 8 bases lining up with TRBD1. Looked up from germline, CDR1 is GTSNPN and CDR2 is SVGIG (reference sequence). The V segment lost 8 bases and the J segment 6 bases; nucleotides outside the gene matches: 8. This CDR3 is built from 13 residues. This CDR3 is CALRQGFDEKLFF. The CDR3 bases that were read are TGTGCCCTGCGACAGGGGTTTGATGAAAAA.

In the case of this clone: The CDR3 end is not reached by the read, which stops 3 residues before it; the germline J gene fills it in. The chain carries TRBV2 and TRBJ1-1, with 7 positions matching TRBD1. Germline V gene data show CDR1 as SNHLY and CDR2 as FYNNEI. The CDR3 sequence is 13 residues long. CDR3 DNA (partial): TGTGCCAGCAGTGAAACCGGGACAGCGAAA. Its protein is CASSETGTAK. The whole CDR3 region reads CASSETGTAKAFF.

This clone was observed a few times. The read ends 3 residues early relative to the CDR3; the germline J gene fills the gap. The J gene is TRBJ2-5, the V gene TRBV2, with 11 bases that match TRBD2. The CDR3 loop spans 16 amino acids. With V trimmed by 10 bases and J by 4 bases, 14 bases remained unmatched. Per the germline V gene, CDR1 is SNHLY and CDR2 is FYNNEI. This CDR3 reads CATRDLAGGSGETQYF. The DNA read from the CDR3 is TGTGCCACCAGGGACCTAGCGGGAGGAAGCGGAGAGACC.

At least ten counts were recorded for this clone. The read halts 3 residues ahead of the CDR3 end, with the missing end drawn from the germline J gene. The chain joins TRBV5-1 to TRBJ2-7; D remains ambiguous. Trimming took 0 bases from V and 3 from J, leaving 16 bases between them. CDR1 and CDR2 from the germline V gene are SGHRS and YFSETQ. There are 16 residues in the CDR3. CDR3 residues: CASSLVGATTLYEQYF. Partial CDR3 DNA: TGCGCCAGCAGCTTGGTGGGTGCAACGACACTCTACGAG.

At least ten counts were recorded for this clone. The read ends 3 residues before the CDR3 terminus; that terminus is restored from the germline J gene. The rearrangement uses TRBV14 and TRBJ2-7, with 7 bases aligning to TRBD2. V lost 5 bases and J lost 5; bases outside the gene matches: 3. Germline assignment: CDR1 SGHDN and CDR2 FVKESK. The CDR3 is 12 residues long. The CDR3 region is CASSYGTNEQYF. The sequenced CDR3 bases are TGTGCCAGCAGCTACGGGACTAACGAG.

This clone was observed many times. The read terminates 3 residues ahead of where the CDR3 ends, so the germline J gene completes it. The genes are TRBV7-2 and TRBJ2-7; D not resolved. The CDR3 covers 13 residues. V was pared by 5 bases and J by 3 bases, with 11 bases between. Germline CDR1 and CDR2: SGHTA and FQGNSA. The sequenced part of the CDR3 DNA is TGTGCCAGCAGCCCAGACCAGGACTACGAG. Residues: CASSPDQDYE. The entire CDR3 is CASSPDQDYEQYF. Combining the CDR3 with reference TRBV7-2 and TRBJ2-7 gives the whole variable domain GAGVSQSPSNKVTEKGKDVELRCDPISGHTALYWYRQSLGQGLEFLIYFQGNSAPDKSGLPSDRFSAERTGGSVSTLTIQRTQQEDSAVYLCASSPDQDYEQYFGPGTRLTVT.

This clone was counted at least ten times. The sequenced CDR3 bases are TGTGCCAGCGGAGGGGACTTAAAATCCTCAGATACG. This translates into CASGGDLKSSDT. The whole CDR3 region reads CASGGDLKSSDTQYF. The V and J genes are TRBV2 and TRBJ2-3; TRBD2 might be the D (6 bases). The CDR3 end lies 3 residues beyond the end of the read and is filled in from the germline J gene. Deletions cut 8 bases from V and 4 bases from J, with 19 bases between. The germline gives CDR1 SNHLY, CDR2 FYNNEI. CDR3 length: 15 residues.